What follows describes a single T cell receptor beta chain. The data derive from a study of control samples from healthy donors and cancer patients. The junction had 12 bases not matched to a gene; V was cut back by 6 bases and J by 8 bases. The length of the CDR3 is 15 residues. From germline, CDR1 is LNHNV and CDR2 YYDKDF (reference sequence). Here immunoSEQ multiplex PCR was the method, and the copy in TCRdb shows in-frame clones only, minus some. The sample lists roughly 160,000 clones, around 94% occurring once. This clonotype was obtained from a man aged 55 to 70 with colorectal cancer. The sequencing input was PBMCs. The rearrangement joins TRBV15 to TRBJ1-4; 7 nucleotides match TRBD1. DNA for the CDR3: TGTGCCACCAGTTCTCAGACAGGGTTCGGGGAAAAACTGTTTTTT. It yields the protein CATSSQTGFGEKLFF.